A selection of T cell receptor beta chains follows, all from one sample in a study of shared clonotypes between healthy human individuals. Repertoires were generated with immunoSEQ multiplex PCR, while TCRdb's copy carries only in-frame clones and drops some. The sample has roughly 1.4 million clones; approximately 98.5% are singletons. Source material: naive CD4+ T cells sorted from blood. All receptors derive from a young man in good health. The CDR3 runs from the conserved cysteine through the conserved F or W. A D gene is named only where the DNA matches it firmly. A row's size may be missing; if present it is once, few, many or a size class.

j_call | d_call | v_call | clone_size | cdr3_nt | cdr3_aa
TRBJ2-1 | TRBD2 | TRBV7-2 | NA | TGTGCCAGCAGCTTAGTGGGGACTAGCGGGAGTTTCTCCTACAATGAGCAGTTCTTC | CASSLVGTSGSFSYNEQFF
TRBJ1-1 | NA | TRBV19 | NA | TGTGCCAGTAATCCCGTTGTGGGTCTCGGCACTGAAGCTTTCTTT | CASNPVVGLGTEAFF
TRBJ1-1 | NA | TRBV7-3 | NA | TGTGCCAGCAGCATGACCGTGAACACTGAAGCTTTCTTT | CASSMTVNTEAFF
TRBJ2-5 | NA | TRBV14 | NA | TGTGCCAGCAGCCAAGCCGGGGTACTGGGAGCTGGGGAGACCCAGTACTTC | CASSQAGVLGAGETQYF
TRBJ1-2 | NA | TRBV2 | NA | TGTGCCAGCAGTGAAGGGTTGGTCGCTGGCTACACCTTC | CASSEGLVAGYTF
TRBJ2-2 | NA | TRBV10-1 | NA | TGCGCCAGCAGCGGCGGGTTCGGGGAGCTGTTTTTT | CASSGGFGELFF
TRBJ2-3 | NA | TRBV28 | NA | TGTGCCAGCACCTTAGGGGGGGGCACAGATACGCAGTATTTT | CASTLGGGTDTQYF
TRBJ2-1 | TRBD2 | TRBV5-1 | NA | TGCGCCAGCAGCTATTTCAGCGGGAGGGTCAATGAGCAGTTCTTC | CASSYFSGRVNEQFF
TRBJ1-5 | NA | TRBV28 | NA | TGTGCCAGCAGTTTATCCCAGGATCAGCCCCAGCATTTT | CASSLSQDQPQHF
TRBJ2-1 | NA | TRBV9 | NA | TGTGCCAGCAGCGTACCCGACCGGGACCCCCAGTCCGATGAGCAGTTCTTC | CASSVPDRDPQSDEQFF
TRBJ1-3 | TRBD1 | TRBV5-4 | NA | TGTGCCAGCAGCGAGAGCCGGGACAGGAGCTCTGGAAACACCATATATTTT | CASSESRDRSSGNTIYF
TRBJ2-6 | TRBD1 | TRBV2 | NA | TGTGCCAGCAGTGAGAGGACAGGGCCCGCTTCTGGGGCCAACGTCCTGACTTTC | CASSERTGPASGANVLTF
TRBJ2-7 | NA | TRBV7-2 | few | TGTGCCAGCAGCCTCAGCTCCTACGAGCAGTACTTC | CASSLSSYEQYF
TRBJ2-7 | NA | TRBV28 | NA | TGTGCCAGCAGACTGACTGGAACCTACGAGCAGTACTTC | CASRLTGTYEQYF
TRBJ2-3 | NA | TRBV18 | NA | TGTGCCAGCTCTGGGCAATCTAGCACAGATACGCAGTATTTT | CASSGQSSTDTQYF
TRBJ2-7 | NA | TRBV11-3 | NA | TGTGCCAGCAGCTTATCAAGGAGCGGCGAGCAGTACTTC | CASSLSRSGEQYF
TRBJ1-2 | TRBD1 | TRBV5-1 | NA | TGCGCCAGCAGCTTGGAGGACAGGGGAAACGATGGCTACACCTTC | CASSLEDRGNDGYTF
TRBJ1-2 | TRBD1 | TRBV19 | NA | TGTGCCAGTAGAGGGCTTGGACAGGGGAGATCTAACTATGGCTACACCTTC | CASRGLGQGRSNYGYTF
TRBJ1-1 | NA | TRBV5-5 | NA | TGTGCCAGCAGCTTTTCAGGGAGTAGGAATGAAGCTTTCTTT | CASSFSGSRNEAFF
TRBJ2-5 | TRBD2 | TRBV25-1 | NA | TGTGCCAGCAGTGCCTCAGCGGGAGTGGGAGGAGAGACCCAGTACTTC | CASSASAGVGGETQYF
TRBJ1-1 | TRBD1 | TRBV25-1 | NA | TGTGCCAGCAGGGGGACAGGAATTGACACTGAAGCTTTCTTT | CASRGTGIDTEAFF
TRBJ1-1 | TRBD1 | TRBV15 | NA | TGTGCCACCAGCAGAGGCCGAGTGGGGACAGGGGGCTTTAACACTGAAGCTTTCTTT | CATSRGRVGTGGFNTEAFF
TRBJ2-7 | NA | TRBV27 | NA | TGTGCCAGCAGCTATAGACCGGGACCCTACTACGAGCAGTACTTC | CASSYRPGPYYEQYF
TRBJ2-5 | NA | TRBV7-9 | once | TGTGCCAGCAGCTTTTGGACAGATCAAGAGACCCAGTACTTC | CASSFWTDQETQYF
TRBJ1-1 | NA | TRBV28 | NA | TGTGCCAGCAGTTACCTTGTAGAAGGGGTGGCTGAAGCTTTCTTT | CASSYLVEGVAEAFF
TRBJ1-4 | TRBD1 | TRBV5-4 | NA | TGTGCCAGCAGCGAACGGGACAGGGGGGGGTATGATGAAAAACTGTTTTTT | CASSERDRGGYDEKLFF
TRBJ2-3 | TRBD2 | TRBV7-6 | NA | TGTGCCAGCAGCTTTGCGGGAGTGACAGATACGCAGTATTTT | CASSFAGVTDTQYF
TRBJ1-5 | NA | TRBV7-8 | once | TGTGCCAGCAGCTTATTAGGCAGGGTGTGGGAAAGCAATCAGCCCCAGCATTTT | CASSLLGRVWESNQPQHF
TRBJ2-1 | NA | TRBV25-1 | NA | TGTGCCCTCAGGGTAGTCTCCTACAATGAGCAGTTCTTC | CALRVVSYNEQFF
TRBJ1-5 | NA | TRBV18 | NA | TGTGCCAGCTCTTCCGACACCAATCAGCCCCAGCATTTT | CASSSDTNQPQHF
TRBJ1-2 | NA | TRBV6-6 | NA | TGTGCCAGCACCAATCGGGGGACCGTCTATGGCTACACCTTC | CASTNRGTVYGYTF